The rows below give T cell receptor beta chains drawn from one sample of a study of cytomegalovirus exposure and HLA in healthy donors. TCRdb's copy holds only in-frame clones and misses some; the assay was immunoSEQ multiplex PCR. The sample gives 150,000 to 200,000 clones, about four fifths of which show up once; around 1.9% is in the top ten. The sample comprised PBMCs. Receptors were obtained from a woman in her twenties or thirties in good health and CMV-seronegative. CDR3s include the opening cysteine and the closing phenylalanine or tryptophan. D genes are given only for firm matches. Clone size is stated in some rows and not others, as once, few, many or a class when expanded.

>TRBD2|.|TRBJ2-7|TRBV5-1
TGCGCCAGCAGCTTGGGACTAGCGGGGGGTTCCGAGCAGTACTTC
CASSLGLAGGSEQYF
>.|.|TRBJ2-2|TRBV10-2
TGCGCCAGCCCGATGGAGGGTCTATTCGTCGGGGAGCTGTTTTTT
CASPMEGLFVGELFF
>TRBD2|once|TRBJ2-1|TRBV7-9
TGTGCCAGCAGCTTATCTCTAGCGGGAGCGCACAATGAGCAGTTCTTC
CASSLSLAGAHNEQFF
>TRBD2|.|TRBJ2-7|TRBV5-4
TGTGCCAGCAGCTTGGTTTGGGGGGGGGAGCAGGACGAGCAGTACTTC
CASSLVWGGEQDEQYF
>TRBD1|.|TRBJ2-3|TRBV2
TGTGCCAGCAGCCGACAGGGGACCTCTAGCACAGATACGCAGTATTTT
CASSRQGTSSTDTQYF
>.|.|TRBJ2-7|TRBV4-3
TGCGCCAGCAGCCAAGCGTTCCACAGCTCCTACGAGCAGTACTTC
CASSQAFHSSYEQYF
>.|few|TRBJ1-1|TRBV5-1
TGCGCCAGCAGCTTGGCCTCGGGCAGGGTTGACACTGAAGCTTTCTTT
CASSLASGRVDTEAFF
>.|.|TRBJ1-1|TRBV4-3
TGCGCCAGCAGCCAAGACAGGGGCCCGATTGAAGCTTTCTTT
CASSQDRGPIEAFF
>TRBD1|.|TRBJ1-5|TRBV30
TGTGCCTGGGCAGGGGGTAACAATCAGCCCCAGCATTTT
CAWAGGNNQPQHF
>.|few|TRBJ2-6|TRBV6-6
TGTGCCAGCAGTTACGTGGCCTCTGGGGCCAACGTCCTGACTTTC
CASSYVASGANVLTF
>TRBD1|.|TRBJ2-5|TRBV18
TGTGCCAGCTCACCACGGGCAGGGGGCCCCCAAGAGACCCAGTACTTC
CASSPRAGGPQETQYF
>TRBD2|.|TRBJ2-7|TRBV7-9
TGTGCCAGCAGTCCACGGGGGGGTAACGAGCAGTACTTC
CASSPRGGNEQYF
>.|.|TRBJ1-2|TRBV9
TGTGCCAGCAGCGTAGGGGGCACTTATGGCTACACCTTC
CASSVGGTYGYTF
>.|.|TRBJ2-4|TRBV5-8
TGTGCCAGCAGCTTGGACAGGGTAAACATTCAGTACTTC
CASSLDRVNIQYF
>.|.|TRBJ2-1|TRBV12-5
TGTGCTAGCCTAATGACAGGTTCCTACAATGAGCAGTTCTTC
CASLMTGSYNEQFF
>TRBD2|.|TRBJ2-7|TRBV2
TGTGCCAGCAGTGTGGCCGGGGGGTCCTACGAGCAGTACTTC
CASSVAGGSYEQYF
>.|.|TRBJ1-5|TRBV11-2
TGTGCCAGCAGCTTAGATGGGTCAGGGCGACAGCCCCAGCATTTT
CASSLDGSGRQPQHF
>.|.|TRBJ1-5|TRBV18
TGTGCCAGCTCACCCAGGGGTGAGCCCCAGCATTTT
CASSPRGEPQHF
>.|.|TRBJ1-2|TRBV10-3
TGTGCCATCAGTGAGTCACAGGCTAACTATGGCTACACCTTC
CAISESQANYGYTF
>TRBD1|once|TRBJ1-4|TRBV28
TGTGCCAGCAGGCGCCGGGACAGATTTCTCCCCCTCTCAACTAATGAAAAACTGTTTTTT
CASRRRDRFLPLSTNEKLFF
>.|few|TRBJ1-1|TRBV2
TGTGCCAGCAGGCTTACAGCGAACACTGAAGCTTTCTTT
CASRLTANTEAFF
>.|once|TRBJ2-7|TRBV5-1
TGCGCCAGCAGACTACCCAGCTCCTACGAGCAGTACTTC
CASRLPSSYEQYF
>TRBD1|.|TRBJ1-1|TRBV4-3
TGCGCCAGCAGCCAAGAATGGACAGGGACGGTTCGGAACACTGAAGCTTTCTTT
CASSQEWTGTVRNTEAFF
>.|.|TRBJ2-3|TRBV5-1
TGCGCCAGCAGCTATGAGGGTACGCGGGGAGATACGCAGTATTTT
CASSYEGTRGDTQYF
>.|.|TRBJ1-6|TRBV5-1
TGCGCCAGCAGCTTGAGTATTTGGGCGAGCTCCTATAATTCACCCCTCCACTTT
CASSLSIWASSYNSPLHF